The T cell receptor (beta chain) under discussion was sequenced for a study of cytomegalovirus exposure and HLA in healthy donors. The PCR contained 60 Vbeta and 13 Jbeta primers. Repertoires were generated with immunoSEQ multiplex PCR, while TCRdb's copy carries only in-frame clones and drops some. The table includes approximately 100,000 clones, roughly 78% detected once. This sequence was found in a woman in her 40s in good health and CMV-seronegative. The sample was PBMCs.

The CDR3 sequence: CASSLAGPYEQYF. The CDR3 DNA is TGCGCCAGCAGCTTGGCAGGGCCTTACGAGCAGTACTTC. The rearrangement joins TRBV5-1 to TRBJ2-7, with D perhaps TRBD1 (5 bases). Germline V gene sequence: CDR1 SGHRS, CDR2 YFSETQ. This CDR3 is built from 13 residues. Trimming left V 0 bases short and J 4 bases short, with 8 bases between.